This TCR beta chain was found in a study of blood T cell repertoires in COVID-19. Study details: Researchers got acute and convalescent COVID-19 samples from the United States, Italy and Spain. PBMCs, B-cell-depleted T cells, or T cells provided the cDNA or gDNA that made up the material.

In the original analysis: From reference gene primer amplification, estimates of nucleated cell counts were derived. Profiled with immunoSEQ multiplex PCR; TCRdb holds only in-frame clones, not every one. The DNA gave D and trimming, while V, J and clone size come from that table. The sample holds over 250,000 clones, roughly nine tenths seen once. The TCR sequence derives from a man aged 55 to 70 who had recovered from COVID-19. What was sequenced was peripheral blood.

This chain's CDR3 is CASSLVSTGELFF. The CDR3 DNA reads as TGTGCCAGCAGCTTAGTTAGCACCGGGGAGCTGTTTTTT. The chain recombines TRBV5-4 with TRBJ2-2; no definite D call. The CDR3 has 13 amino acids. The V gene's germline CDR1 is SGHNT and CDR2 YYREEE (reference sequence). V lost 2 bases and J lost 4, with 6 bases in between.